The clone carrying this TCR beta chain is a singleton in its sample. Generated by immunoSEQ multiplex PCR, the TCRdb table keeps only in-frame clones and is missing some. The sample contains approximately 97,000 clones, 75% to 95% of which appear only once. The record originates from a study of blood T cell repertoires in COVID-19. Across the study: From the United States, Italy and Spain came samples of acute and convalescent COVID-19. Nucleic acid was either cDNA or gDNA, and it came from T cells, B-cell-depleted T cells, or PBMCs.

Germline CDR1 reads SGHDN; CDR2 reads FVKESK. The CDR3 extends over 16 amino acids. V dropped 8 bases and J dropped 7; count of bases not matched to a gene: 10. The receptor comes from a man younger than 35 with acute or convalescent COVID-19. Source material: peripheral blood. This chain joins TRBV14 and TRBJ2-4, with TRBD2 matching over 14 bases. This CDR3 is CASSPGLAGEWNIQYF. The CDR3 DNA sequence: TGTGCCAGCTCCCCGGGACTAGCGGGAGAATGGAACATTCAGTACTTC.